The next 16 T cell receptor beta chains were all read from a single sample in a study of T cell responses to AZD1222 COVID-19 vaccine. Using immunoSEQ multiplex PCR, the repertoire was profiled, and TCRdb retains in-frame clones only, with some absent. The sample holds 130,000 or so clones; roughly 90% are singletons and the top ten take approximately 1%. The material was peripheral blood, obtained on day 0 of AZD1222 vaccination. The receptors come from an adult in good health.

The chain joins TRBV5-1 to TRBJ2-5; D might be TRBD2 (6 bases). Germline CDR1 and CDR2: SGHRS and YFSETQ. The CDR3 runs 15 residues. Trimming removed 0 bases from V and 5 bases from J, with 14 bases in between. The CDR3 is CASSLAPGVGETQYF. The CDR3 nucleotides read TGCGCCAGCAGCTTGGCCCCGGGGGTGGGTGAGACCCAGTACTTC.

This chain links TRBV7-3 with TRBJ2-3; no definite D call. V was pared by 3 bases and J by 0 bases, with 13 bases between. CDR1 and CDR2 from the germline V gene are SGHTA and FQGTGA. The CDR3 spans 16 residues. In DNA, the CDR3 is TGTGCCAGCAGCTTGGGCGTCCGCCTTAGCACAGATACGCAGTATTTT. Translated: CASSLGVRLSTDTQYF.

This clone appeared once. This chain uses TRBV9 with TRBJ2-3; tentatively, D is TRBD2 (6 bases). V lost 0 bases and J lost 4, with 15 bases in between. CDR1 and CDR2 (germline): SGDLS, YYNGEE. The CDR3 consists of 16 residues. CDR3 sequence (DNA): TGTGCCAGCAGCGTAGGTACTGGTAGCGGTTCAGATACGCAGTATTTT. Translation: CASSVGTGSGSDTQYF.

The chain links TRBV28 to TRBJ1-6, with D uncertain. The germline V and J ends were trimmed by 1 base and 4 bases, with 8 bases remaining between them. CDR3 length: 15 amino acids. Germline loops: CDR1 MDHEN, CDR2 SYDVKM. This CDR3 is CASSLFRNYNSPLHF. The CDR3 nucleotides read TGTGCCAGCAGTTTATTCAGAAATTATAATTCACCCCTCCACTTT.

This chain joins TRBV5-1 and TRBJ2-5, with TRBD2 matching over 12 bases. There are 16 residues in the CDR3. Germline V lookup: CDR1 SGHRS, CDR2 YFSETQ. With V trimmed by 3 bases and J by 4 bases, 7 bases remained unmatched. DNA for the CDR3: TGCGCCAGCAGCTCAGGACTAGCGGGAAGTATAGAGACCCAGTACTTC. It specifies CASSSGLAGSIETQYF.

The chain uses TRBV19 and TRBJ2-2, with 8 bases aligning to TRBD1. V was clipped by 6 bases and J by 3 bases; unmatched bases: 9. The CDR3 runs 16 residues. Germline V gene sequence: CDR1 LNHDA, CDR2 SQIVND (reference sequence). DNA of the CDR3: TGTGCCAGTAGCCACCTAGGACAGGGAGACACCGGGGAGCTGTTTTTT. Residues: CASSHLGQGDTGELFF. Full variable domain (missing parts from reference TRBV19 and TRBJ2-2): DGGITQSPKYLFRKEGQNVTLSCEQNLNHDAMYWYRQDPGQGLRLIYYSQIVNDFQKGDIAEGYSVSREKKESFPLTVTSAQKNPTAFYLCASSHLGQGDTGELFFGEGSRLTVL.

The rearrangement links TRBV29-1 to TRBJ2-2; a weak D match, TRBD1 (6 bases). The CDR3 has 14 amino acids. Trimming removed 6 bases from V and 4 bases from J, with 15 bases in between. Per the germline V gene, CDR1 is SQVTM and CDR2 is ANQGSEA. The CDR3 loop reads CSVDPGEGTGELFF. CDR3 DNA: TGCAGCGTAGACCCAGGGGAAGGCACCGGGGAGCTGTTTTTT.

The chain joins TRBV9 to TRBJ2-2; D gene ambiguous. CDR1 and CDR2 (germline): SGDLS, YYNGEE. This CDR3 comprises 15 residues. Trimming left V 0 bases short and J 4 bases short, with 10 bases between. DNA for the CDR3: TGTGCCAGCAGCGTAGGTAACAGACCCACCGGGGAGCTGTTTTTT. It yields the protein CASSVGNRPTGELFF.

This sequence joins TRBV4-1 and TRBJ1-5; possibly TRBD1 for D (5 bases). V was cut by 1 base and J by 0 bases, with 19 bases left in between. Germline values: CDR1 MGHRA, CDR2 YSYEKL. The CDR3 contains 19 residues. For the CDR3, the DNA is TGCGCCAGCAGCCAAGTAAAGGCAGGGACGAGGGTTAGCAATCAGCCCCAGCATTTT. Its translation: CASSQVKAGTRVSNQPQHF.

Only a few counts were recorded for this clone. This rearrangement joins TRBV18 to TRBJ2-1; D tentatively fits TRBD1 or TRBD2 (5 bases each). The length of the CDR3 is 15 residues. Germline lookup yields CDR1 KGHSH and CDR2 LQKENI. V lost 0 bases, J lost 3 bases, and 9 bases lay in between. Here the CDR3 reads CASSPPSGSYNEQFF. In nucleotides, the CDR3 is TGTGCCAGCTCACCACCGTCAGGGAGCTACAATGAGCAGTTCTTC. Combining the CDR3 with reference TRBV18 and TRBJ2-1 gives the whole variable domain NAGVMQNPRHLVRRRGQEARLRCSPMKGHSHVYWYRQLPEEGLKFMVYLQKENIIDESGMPKERFSAEFPKEGPSILRIQQVVRGDSAAYFCASSPPSGSYNEQFFGPGTRLTVL.

This clone appeared once. The rearrangement joins TRBV6-5 to TRBJ2-7, with no clear D. The V end lost 6 bases, the J end lost 0 bases, and 15 bases lay between the germline ends. Germline CDR1 MNHEY, CDR2 SVGAGI. The CDR3 has 15 amino acids. CDR3 in DNA: TGTGCCAGCAGGTTTACAGAGACCAGCTCCTACGAGCAGTACTTC. As protein: CASRFTETSSYEQYF.

J is TRBJ1-1 and V is TRBV18; D is perhaps TRBD1 (5 bases). V was pared by 0 bases and J by 0 bases, with 8 bases between. Germline lookup yields CDR1 KGHSH and CDR2 LQKENI. CDR3 length: 15 amino acids. The DNA for the CDR3 is TGTGCCAGCTCACCACCCTCAGGGTTGAACACTGAAGCTTTCTTT. Protein: CASSPPSGLNTEAFF.

The chain combines TRBV30 with TRBJ2-1; 10 bases map to TRBD2. The V gene end was trimmed by 3 bases and the J gene end by 7 bases; junction bases not matched to a gene: 9. This CDR3 is built from 15 residues. Per germline, CDR1 GTSNPN and CDR2 SVGIG (reference sequence). The CDR3 region has the DNA TGTGCCTGGAGCGACCAGCGGGAGGGCCGTAATGAGCAGTTCTTC. It encodes CAWSDQREGRNEQFF.

The chain joins TRBV7-9 to TRBJ1-1, with no clear D. Deletions cut 5 bases from V and 1 base from J, with 11 bases between. This CDR3 spans 14 amino acids. Germline loops: CDR1 SEHNR, CDR2 FQNEAQ (reference sequence). DNA of the CDR3: TGTGCCAGCAGCCCGCCCGGTAGGAACACTGAAGCTTTCTTT. This codes for CASSPPGRNTEAFF.

The chain couples TRBV12-5 to TRBJ2-3; TRBD1 matches at 7 bases. This CDR3 region has 15 residues. The trim removed 5 bases at V and 6 bases at J, leaving 11 bases unmatched. CDR1 LGHNT and CDR2 FRNRAP come from the germline V gene. This CDR3 is CASGPSRGGVDTQYF. The CDR3 nucleotides are TGTGCTAGTGGTCCCTCTCGAGGGGGCGTTGATACGCAGTATTTT.

The V gene is TRBV4-2, the J gene TRBJ2-3, with D possibly being TRBD1 or TRBD2 (5 bases each). V was pared by 3 bases and J by 1 base, with 11 bases between. The CDR3 consists of 15 residues. Germline V gene data show CDR1 as LGHNA and CDR2 as YNFKEQ. CDR3 nucleotides: TGTGCCAGCAGCCAGGGGACCTTCCGCACAGATACGCAGTATTTT. This gives the protein CASSQGTFRTDTQYF.